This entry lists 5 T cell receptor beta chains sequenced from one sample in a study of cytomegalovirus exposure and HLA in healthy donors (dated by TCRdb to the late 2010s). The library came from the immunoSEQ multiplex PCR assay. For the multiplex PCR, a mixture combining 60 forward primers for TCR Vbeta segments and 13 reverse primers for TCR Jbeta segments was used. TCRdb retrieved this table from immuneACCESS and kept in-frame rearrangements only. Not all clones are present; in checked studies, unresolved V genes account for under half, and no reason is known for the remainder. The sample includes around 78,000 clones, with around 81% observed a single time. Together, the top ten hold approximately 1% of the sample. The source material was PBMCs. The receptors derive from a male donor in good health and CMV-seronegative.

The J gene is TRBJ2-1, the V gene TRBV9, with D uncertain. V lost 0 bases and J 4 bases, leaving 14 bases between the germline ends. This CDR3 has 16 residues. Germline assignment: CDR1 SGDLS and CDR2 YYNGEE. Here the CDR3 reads CASSVAVTWRYNEQFF. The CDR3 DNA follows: TGTGCCAGCAGCGTAGCTGTGACATGGCGTTACAATGAGCAGTTCTTC.

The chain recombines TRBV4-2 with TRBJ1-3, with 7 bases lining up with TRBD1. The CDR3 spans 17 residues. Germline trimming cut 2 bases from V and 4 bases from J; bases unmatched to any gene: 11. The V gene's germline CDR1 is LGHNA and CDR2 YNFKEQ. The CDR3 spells CASSQNSVQGRGNTIYF. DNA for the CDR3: TGTGCCAGCAGCCAAAATTCTGTACAGGGGAGGGGAAACACCATATATTTT.

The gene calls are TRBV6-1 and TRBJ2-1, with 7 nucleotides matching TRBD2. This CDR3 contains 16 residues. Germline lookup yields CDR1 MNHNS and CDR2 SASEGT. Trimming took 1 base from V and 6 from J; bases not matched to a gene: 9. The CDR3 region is CASSEGVAGPLNEQFF. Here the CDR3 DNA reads TGTGCCAGCAGTGAAGGTGTAGCGGGTCCACTCAATGAGCAGTTCTTC.

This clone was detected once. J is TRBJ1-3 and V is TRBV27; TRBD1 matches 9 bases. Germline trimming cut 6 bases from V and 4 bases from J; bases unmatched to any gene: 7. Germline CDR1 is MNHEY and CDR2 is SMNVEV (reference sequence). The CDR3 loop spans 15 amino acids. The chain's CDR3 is CASSLRDRVGNTIYF. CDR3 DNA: TGTGCCAGCAGCCTCCGGGACAGGGTAGGAAACACCATATATTTT.

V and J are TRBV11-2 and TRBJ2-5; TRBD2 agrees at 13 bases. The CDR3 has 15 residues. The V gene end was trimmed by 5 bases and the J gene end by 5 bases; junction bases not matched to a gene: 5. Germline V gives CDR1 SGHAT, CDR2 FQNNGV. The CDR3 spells CASSRTSGGGETQYF. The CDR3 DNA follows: TGTGCCAGCAGCAGGACTAGCGGGGGAGGGGAGACCCAGTACTTC.